The rows below give T cell receptor beta chains drawn from one sample of a study of T-cell reconstitution after alpha-beta-depleted transplantation in children. TCRdb reanalysed the PCR reads using MiXCR and keeps one entry per CDR3 protein. The sample holds hundreds of thousands of distinct CDR3 sequences, roughly 13% seen once. Material: PBMCs, obtained before TCRalphabeta/CD19-depleted stem cell transplant. The origin of the receptors is a girl aged 2-10 years with congenital amegakaryocytic thrombocytopenia, due to receive a stem cell transplant. Each CDR3 is given with its conserved first and last residue. Clone size is shown for a subset of rows, as once, few, many or a class of expanded clone.

CASSSAGTQETQSF TRBV7-9 NA
CSARSRHIPKTYGYTF TRBV20-1 few
CSARDPLPQGHQPQHF TRBV20-1 few
CASSWAGTSDTGELFF TRBV5-1 many
CASSLEVGGRREQYF TRBV7-6 NA
CASSFYGGSSYNEQFF TRBV7-2 many
CSAIPGASNTEAFF TRBV20-1 NA
CSANGFSYNEQFF TRBV20-1 few
CASQIAGKNNEQFF TRBV4-1 many
CASSVGMGGYTF TRBV7-2 many
CASSRGIETQYF TRBV7-2 many
CASSQPEGGNYGYTF TRBV4-1 NA
CASSWSGDTEAFF TRBV5-1 many
CSAGGLAESPQYF TRBV20-1 many
CASTPSGRLNTEAFF TRBV12-3/TRBV12-4 many
CASSYSSFRISNQPQHF TRBV6-5 NA
CASSLGNVAGDAGANVLTF TRBV5-1 NA
CASSLAREETQYF TRBV7-2 many
CASSLGTTSGRGLGIYEQYF TRBV5-1 NA
CASSLGPGTDGYTF TRBV5-1 many
CSARDGGADSDTQYF TRBV20-1 many
CSAKRDPIGVQYF TRBV20-1 many
CSAAGGGRRGLMSYEQYF TRBV20-1 NA
CASSLNLETGGSYEQYF TRBV5-1 NA
CASSYRWPGTDTQYF TRBV7-8 few
CSARVLSGIEQFF TRBV20-1 many
CASTRGPSSYNEQFF TRBV27 NA
CASSLQGGGADTQYF TRBV7-6 many
CASSIDRQRNEKLFF TRBV19 NA
CASSPSKTVLNYEQYF TRBV7-9 NA
CATSHPSSGGTGELFF TRBV24-1 few
CASSTDGGETQYF TRBV7-7 NA
CASSVVAVGVTQYF TRBV9 NA
CASSARQGHEQYF TRBV9 NA
CASSSTSEGTEAFF TRBV7-9 many
CASSFIRNRRGNTGELFF TRBV28 few
CASSYSGRYTGELFF TRBV6-5 many
CASSASPGLAGGTQYF TRBV7-2 NA
CASSRTGFGNTIYF TRBV5-5 few
CASSLAGGNIQYF TRBV5-1 many